Listed here are 19 T cell receptor beta chains from one sample, sequenced in a study of T cells after yellow fever vaccination. Each CDR3 protein is one row after TCRdb ran MiXCR on the 5' RACE reads. The sample lists a few hundred thousand distinct CDR3 sequences, more than 3.5% seen once, with 19% in the top ten. Sequenced here: PBMCs, sampled 15 days after the yellow fever booster vaccination. The receptors were gathered from a man aged 18 to 30 who received the YFV17D yellow fever vaccine.

This clonotype was detected ten times or more. This chain uses TRBV7-2 with TRBJ1-1; D call uncertain. CDR1 and CDR2 (germline): SGHTA, FQGNSA. Trimming took 5 bases from V and 5 from J, leaving 15 bases between them. The CDR3 covers 14 residues. CDR3 residues: CASSPGGRETEAFF. Here the CDR3 DNA reads TGTGCCAGCAGCCCAGGAGGTCGGGAGACTGAAGCTTTCTTT.

This clonotype was counted at least ten times. The V gene is TRBV7-2, the J gene TRBJ2-3, with 8 bases identical to TRBD1. This CDR3 contains 16 residues. Losses at the gene ends were 4 bases for V and 2 bases for J; bases not matched to a gene: 8. Germline assignment: CDR1 SGHTA and CDR2 FQGNSA. CDR3 amino acids: CASSYTTGEATDTQYF. In DNA form, the CDR3 reads TGTGCCAGCAGCTACACGACAGGGGAGGCCACAGATACGCAGTATTTT.

In this sample, this clonotype turned up many times. The J gene is TRBJ2-1, the V gene TRBV6-2 or TRBV6-3; no reliable D call. This CDR3 spans 14 amino acids. CDR1 MNHEY and CDR2 SVGEGT come from the germline V gene. With 0 bases removed from V and 9 bases from J, the gap between germline ends came to 12 bases. CDR3 loop: CASSYSPTIGEQFF. CDR3 nucleotide sequence: TGTGCCAGCAGTTACTCGCCCACGATTGGTGAGCAGTTCTTC.

This clonotype showed up many times. The gene calls are TRBV7-2 and TRBJ2-3, with TRBD2 matching over 8 bases. The junction had 3 bases not matched to a gene; V was cut back by 5 bases and J by 5 bases. The CDR3 is made up of 13 amino acids. Germline values: CDR1 SGHTA, CDR2 FQGNSA. In DNA, the CDR3 is TGTGCCAGCAGCAACGGGGGGGGAGATACGCAGTATTTT. It encodes CASSNGGGDTQYF.

This clonotype was seen repeatedly, ten times or more. At one boundary the junction diverges from the germline segment, which might be a read error. The chain joins TRBV7-7 to TRBJ2-3; 13 positions match TRBD2. There are 16 residues in the CDR3. The germline V gene encodes CDR1 SSHAT and CDR2 FNYEAQ (reference sequence). This CDR3 is CASSLLAGGHTDTQYF. CDR3 in DNA: TGTGCTAGCAGCTTACTAGCGGGGGGGCACACAGATACGCAGTATTTT.

In its sample, this clonotype was seen many times. This chain links TRBV5-6 with TRBJ1-2; 7 nucleotides line up with TRBD1. Losses at the gene ends were 4 bases for V and 2 bases for J; bases not matched to a gene: 5. Per germline, CDR1 SGHDT and CDR2 YYEEEE. The CDR3 runs to 14 residues. The CDR3 sequence is CASSQGQNNYGYTF. The CDR3 region has the DNA TGTGCCAGCAGCCAGGGACAGAACAACTATGGCTACACCTTC.

This clonotype was detected many times. The chain is built from TRBV25-1 and TRBJ2-1; no definite D call. Trimming stripped 2 bases from V and 5 bases from J, with 7 bases between. This CDR3 is built from 13 residues. CDR1 and CDR2 (germline): MGHDK, SYGVNS. The CDR3 region is CASSEMGNNEQFF. CDR3 in DNA: TGTGCCAGCAGTGAAATGGGCAACAATGAGCAGTTCTTC.

The chain recombines TRBV4-3 with TRBJ2-1; 9 nucleotides agree with TRBD1. Germline V gene sequence: CDR1 LGHNA, CDR2 YSLEER. The junction had 9 bases not matched to a gene; V was cut back by 0 bases and J by 6 bases. The length of the CDR3 is 17 residues. In DNA, the CDR3 is TGCGCCAGCAGCCAAGATTCTCACAGGGGGCTAATCAATGAGCAGTTCTTC. Translation: CASSQDSHRGLINEQFF.

This chain links TRBV23-1 with TRBJ1-2; D gene ambiguous. TRBV23-1 is marked as an open reading frame, function uncertain. This CDR3 contains 15 residues. Trimming removed 0 bases from V and 4 bases from J, with 12 bases in between. The DNA of the CDR3 is TGCGCCAGCAGTCAATCGCGCAGCAGCTCCTATGGCTACACCTTC. As protein: CASSQSRSSSYGYTF.

This clonotype occurred many times. CDR3 protein: CASSLDGGVDYEQYV. Written as DNA, the CDR3 is TGTGCCAGCAGCTTAGACGGGGGCGTGGACTACGAGCAGTACGTC. The chain carries TRBV7-8 and TRBJ2-7; D assignment may be TRBD1 or TRBD2 (6 bases each). Per germline, CDR1 SGHVS and CDR2 FQNEAQ. V was clipped by 1 base and J by 3 bases, with 13 bases between them. The CDR3 extends over 15 amino acids.

This clonotype occurred many times. The rearrangement links TRBV5-1 to TRBJ1-2; tentative D call: TRBD1 (5 bases). Germline V lookup: CDR1 SGHRS, CDR2 YFSETQ. The CDR3 loop spans 15 amino acids. Trimming pared 0 bases from V and 8 bases from J, leaving 17 bases between. CDR3 nucleotides: TGCGCCAGCAGCTTGGGGCTAGAAGGGGCGAGGGGCTACACCTTC. Protein sequence: CASSLGLEGARGYTF.

This clonotype was counted ten times or more. As DNA, the CDR3 is TGTGCCAGCAGTTACGGGGGGCCCTCCTACAATGAGCAGTTCTTC. Residues: CASSYGGPSYNEQFF. The J gene is TRBJ2-1, the V gene TRBV6-5; D could derive from TRBD1 or TRBD2 (6 bases each). Between the trimmed V and J ends, which lost 2 bases and 0 bases, there was a span of 8 bases. In germline, CDR1 is MNHEY, CDR2 SVGAGI. CDR3 length equals 15 residues.

This clonotype occurred many times. The V gene is TRBV20-1, the J gene TRBJ1-5, with D perhaps TRBD1 (5 bases). This CDR3 contains 14 residues. Per the germline V gene, CDR1 is DFQATT and CDR2 is SNEGSKA (reference sequence). V was clipped by 3 bases and J by 7 bases, with 16 bases between them. CDR3 DNA sequence: TGCAGTGCTAGGGGACCGGGAGAGGCGCAGCCCCAGCATTTT. Encoded protein: CSARGPGEAQPQHF.

This clonotype was picked up many times. This chain links TRBV3-1 with TRBJ1-6, with 7 bases identical to TRBD1. Germline-derived CDR1 and CDR2 are LGHDT and YNNKEL (reference sequence). The CDR3 is 13 residues long. Trimming cost V 4 bases and J 13 bases; bases outside gene matches: 7. The CDR3 loop is CASSRTGAQPLHF. The CDR3 nucleotides are TGTGCCAGCAGCCGTACAGGGGCGCAGCCCCTCCACTTT.

This clonotype was picked up many times. The chain joins TRBV10-3 to TRBJ1-5, with TRBD1 matching 9 bases. Looked up from germline, CDR1 is ENHRY and CDR2 is SYGVKD. The CDR3 covers 15 residues. Losses at the gene ends were 6 bases for V and 3 bases for J; bases not matched to a gene: 6. The CDR3 protein is CAISPGQGNNQPQHF. CDR3 coding DNA: TGTGCCATCAGCCCTGGACAGGGGAACAATCAGCCCCAGCATTTT.

The chain links TRBV24-1 to TRBJ2-1, with D perhaps given as TRBD1 or TRBD2 (7 bases each). The CDR3 sequence is 17 residues long. Trimming removed 4 bases from V and 8 bases from J, with 23 bases in between. Germline CDR1 and CDR2: KGHDR and SFDVKD. CDR3 loop: CATSDPSGGGREYEQFF. The CDR3 DNA sequence: TGTGCCACCAGTGACCCCTCAGGGGGGGGGAGGGAATATGAGCAGTTCTTC.

This clonotype occurred many times. This chain connects TRBV28 to TRBJ1-6; D is unclear. The CDR3 covers 15 residues. Germline lookup yields CDR1 MDHEN and CDR2 SYDVKM. CDR3 residues: CASGVGPTLGSPLHF. The CDR3 nucleotides read TGTGCGTCCGGAGTGGGTCCTACCTTAGGGTCACCCCTCCACTTT.

Notes on this clonotype: A much more abundant neighbour one base away suggests this may be a read error. The chain recombines TRBV12-3 or TRBV12-4 with TRBJ2-3, with D unclear. CDR3 length: 13 residues. The V gene lost 2 bases and the J gene lost 4 bases, with 7 bases spanning the gap. For the CDR3, the DNA is TGTGCCAGCAGTTTAAAGCAGTCAGATACGCAGTATTTT. Translated, it gives CASSLKQSDTQYF.

This clonotype was counted at least ten times. The chain employs TRBV6-6 and TRBJ2-1; the D gene is possibly TRBD1 (6 bases). This CDR3 has 13 amino acids. Germline CDR1 reads MNHNY; CDR2 reads SVGAGI (reference sequence). Trimming stripped 7 bases from V and 11 bases from J, with 18 bases between. The DNA of the CDR3 is TGTGCCAGCACCTTTTTTTGGGACACACAGCAGTTCTTC. Translating it yields CASTFFWDTQQFF.